This is a list of T cell receptor beta chains from one sample in a study of blood T cell repertoires in COVID-19. Here immunoSEQ multiplex PCR was the method, and the copy in TCRdb shows in-frame clones only, minus some. The sample has roughly 330,000 clones, 88% seen once; the top ten hold around 4%. Material: peripheral blood. All receptors come from a woman in her 50s with active or convalescent COVID-19. The conserved cysteine and the conserved F or W are not part of the CDR3 here.

V	J	CDR3
TRBV7-9	TRBJ2-7	ASSLWGRNSYEQY
TRBV4-2	TRBJ1-4	ASSQELRTGGTNEKLF
TRBV10-3	TRBJ2-3	ATNPAGGRTDTQY
TRBV30	TRBJ1-2	AWRSGHPGYT
TRBV4-3	TRBJ2-7	ASSQGWLAGDAYEQY
TRBV5-4	TRBJ2-3	ASSLRRGGPDTQY
TRBV7-2	TRBJ1-6	ASSRNHGKGSPLH
TRBV18	TRBJ1-2	ASSLGGQGFYGYT
TRBV7-9	TRBJ2-7	ASSLRVSYEQY
TRBV10-2	TRBJ1-2	ASSETGNYGYT
TRBV7-2	TRBJ2-2	ASSLQGMGELF
TRBV14	TRBJ2-3	ASSPVGLAGANSLNTQY
TRBV27	TRBJ1-4	ASSLNRPEIATNEKLF
TRBV27	TRBJ2-2	ASSSSAGVPGELF
TRBV7-2	TRBJ1-5	ASSLGRGNQPQH
TRBV19	TRBJ1-2	ASTRQGSNYGYT
TRBV18	TRBJ2-2	ASSPPVGLAGRTGELF
TRBV6-2/TRBV6-3	TRBJ1-1	ASSSPNKGGNTEAF
TRBV5-4	TRBJ2-1	ASSLAAWTSGGFYNEQF
TRBV7-2	TRBJ2-1	ASIPGVSSYNEQF
TRBV11-2	TRBJ2-7	ASSFAPLREQY
TRBV5-1	TRBJ2-7	ASSGAGTGDEQY
TRBV11-2	TRBJ2-1	ASSSRKKTTSGGPNEQF
TRBV3-1/TRBV3-2	TRBJ1-6	ASSQGTGNSPLH
TRBV14	TRBJ1-1	ASSVDKNTEAF
TRBV4-1	TRBJ2-5	ASSQVEGRWTQY
TRBV6-5	TRBJ1-1	ASRDRASNTEAF
TRBV3-1/TRBV3-2	TRBJ1-2	ASSQTGTGDLNYGYT
TRBV9	TRBJ2-3	ASSPGFGESTDTQY
TRBV27	TRBJ2-3	ASSVDVRSTDTQY
TRBV6-2/TRBV6-3	TRBJ1-1	ASSYQNTEAF
TRBV9	TRBJ1-6	ASSPWTANSPLH
TRBV3-1/TRBV3-2	TRBJ1-1	ASSFLNTEAF
TRBV6-4	TRBJ2-2	ASSDSREIRANTGELF
TRBV7-6	TRBJ2-3	ASSLAGQGTDTQY
TRBV12-5	TRBJ2-2	ASGLSAGNTGELF
TRBV7-9	TRBJ1-5	ASSAGNQPQH
TRBV7-9	TRBJ1-5	ASSPGTFNQPQH
TRBV27	TRBJ2-7	ASSPPSSGSREQY
TRBV3-1/TRBV3-2	TRBJ2-7	ASSLGTLSYEQY
TRBV7-2	TRBJ1-2	ASSLTGVNYGYT
TRBV11-1	TRBJ2-5	ASREDRGSETQY
TRBV7-2	TRBJ2-3	ASSLGLAGGIDTQY
TRBV6-1	TRBJ2-7	ASSEGTDITYEQY
TRBV5-5	TRBJ2-7	ASSLVSYEQY
TRBV7-9	TRBJ1-2	ASSLGQDLDGYT
TRBV28	TRBJ1-2	ASSLGQGPVGYT
TRBV4-3	TRBJ2-5	ASSQGSQETQY
TRBV10-3	TRBJ2-2	AIRGDRDDGELF
TRBV6-2/TRBV6-3	TRBJ2-3	ASGPTGTSKDTQY
TRBV14	TRBJ2-7	ASSLQGPRGEQY
TRBV5-1	TRBJ2-5	ASSFSGGPEAQY
TRBV5-8	TRBJ1-2	ASSEDRGHNYGYT
TRBV7-8	TRBJ1-2	ASSTTRGGGYT
TRBV7-9	TRBJ2-5	ASTPLTAAGETQY
TRBV4-1	TRBJ2-2	ASSQMTGLTGELF
TRBV5-6	TRBJ1-4	ASSFGSSTNEKLF
TRBV7-9	TRBJ1-4	ASSLGGEKLF
TRBV5-1	TRBJ2-7	ASSLAIGTYEQY